The clone carrying this T cell receptor (beta chain) occurred many times. The target antigen is unknown. The record originates from a study of T cells after yellow fever vaccination. General study results and limits: A limited proportion of clonotypes was detected within both the CD4 and CD8 compartments.

This CDR3 has 14 amino acids. From germline, CDR1 is DFQATT and CDR2 SNEGSKA (reference sequence). Losses at the gene ends were 6 bases for V and 1 base for J; bases not matched to a gene: 6. As TCR cDNA was made by 5'RACE template switching, a universal primer site and UMIs were added. From the 5' RACE reads, TCRdb called clonotypes with MiXCR, one entry per CDR3 protein. The repertoire consists of fewer than 150,000 distinct CDR3 sequences, with around 7.2% occurring once and the leading ten covering approximately 3%. The chain combines TRBV20-1 with TRBJ1-1; the match to TRBD1 covers 9 bases. The TCR comes from a man between 18 and 29 years old who received the YFV17D yellow fever vaccine. Sequencing was performed on CD4+ T cells sorted from PBMCs, taken about 41 days after the first yellow fever vaccination. The CDR3 spells CSAPRQGGNTEAFF. CDR3 DNA: TGCAGTGCCCCGAGACAGGGGGGGAACACTGAAGCTTTCTTT.